This T cell receptor beta chain was sequenced during a study of CD8 T cells in Susac syndrome. This CDR3 spans 13 amino acids. V gave up 3 bases and J gave up 10 bases, with 17 bases separating them. Germline V gene lookup returns CDR1 DFQATT and CDR2 SNEGSKA (reference sequence). The RNA input was 0.5 to 1 ug, and it was reverse transcribed with random hexamers. TCRdb called the immunoSEQ multiplex PCR reads again in MiXCR, with one record for every CDR3 protein. The sample lists under 200,000 distinct CDR3 sequences, approximately 94% seen once, with 0.12% in the top ten. This clonotype was sampled from a human donor with Susac syndrome. Sequencing input: CD4+ T cells from PBMCs. The chain couples TRBV20-1 to TRBJ2-3, with TRBD1 as a possible D gene (5 bases). The CDR3 coding sequence is TGCAGTGCTAGCCTAGTCCAGGGCCAAGCGCAGTATTTT. Protein sequence: CSASLVQGQAQYF.